What follows describes a single TCR beta chain. Its antigen is not known. Through a sample-barcoded 5' primer and a J-beta primer mix, a second PCR was run for roughly 7 to 11 cycles. Template switching added a 12-random-nucleotide identifier to every cDNA molecule. TCRdb re-called the 5' RACE reads through MiXCR, storing one row per CDR3 protein. Among 850,000 to 950,000 distinct CDR3 sequences listed, under 30% were seen once. This CDR3 has 15 amino acids. V lost 1 base, J lost 1 base, and 10 bases lay in between. CDR1 KGHSH and CDR2 LQKENI come from the germline V gene. This entry belongs to a study of blood T cells in healthy people across ages. Study background: The capture of about one barcoded beta molecule per two T cells was achieved by template switching. Study-wide results and caveats: Long-lived donors exceeded aged donors in naive CD4+ cells and diversity.

Each donor supplied approximately 10 milliliters of peripheral blood. This TCR was sampled from a woman aged 80 or older in good health. The sample taken for sequencing was blood. The chain uses TRBV18 and TRBJ1-1; D is perhaps TRBD1 (6 bases). The CDR3 DNA reads as TGTGCCAGCTCACCACTTCCAGGGGAGAACACTGAAGCTTTCTTT. It yields the protein CASSPLPGENTEAFF.